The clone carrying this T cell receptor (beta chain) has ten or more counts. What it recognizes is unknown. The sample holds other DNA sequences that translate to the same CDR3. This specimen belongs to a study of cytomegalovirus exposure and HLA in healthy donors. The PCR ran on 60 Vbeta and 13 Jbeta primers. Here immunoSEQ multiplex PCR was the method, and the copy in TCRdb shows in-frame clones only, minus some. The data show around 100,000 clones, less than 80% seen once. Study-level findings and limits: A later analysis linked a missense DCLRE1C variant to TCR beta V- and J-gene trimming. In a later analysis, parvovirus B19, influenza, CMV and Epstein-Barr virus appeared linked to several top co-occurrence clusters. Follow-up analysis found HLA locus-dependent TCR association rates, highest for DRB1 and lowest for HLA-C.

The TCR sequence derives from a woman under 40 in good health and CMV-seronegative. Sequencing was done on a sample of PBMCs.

The CDR3 DNA sequence: TGTGCCAGCAGCCCCCGCAGGAACACTGAAGCTTTCTTT. This translates into CASSPRRNTEAFF. The V and J genes are TRBV14 and TRBJ1-1; the D is unclear. The germline V gene has CDR1 SGHDN and CDR2 FVKESK. Trimming cost V 4 bases and J 1 base, with 7 bases left between them. CDR3 size: 13 residues. Full variable domain (outside the CDR3, taken from reference TRBV14 and TRBJ1-1): EAGVTQFPSHSVIEKGQTVTLRCDPISGHDNLYWYRRVMGKEIKFLLHFVKESKQDESGMPNNRFLAERTGGTYSTLKVQPAELEDSGVYFCASSPRRNTEAFFGQGTRLTVV.